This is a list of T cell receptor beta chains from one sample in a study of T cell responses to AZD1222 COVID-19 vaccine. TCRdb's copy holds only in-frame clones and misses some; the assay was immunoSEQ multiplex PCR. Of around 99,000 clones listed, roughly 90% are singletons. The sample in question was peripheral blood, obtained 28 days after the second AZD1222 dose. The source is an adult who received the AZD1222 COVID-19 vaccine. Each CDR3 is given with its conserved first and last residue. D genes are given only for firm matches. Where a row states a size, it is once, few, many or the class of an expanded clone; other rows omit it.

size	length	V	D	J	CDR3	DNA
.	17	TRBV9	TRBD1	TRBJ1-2	CASSASGTGKSLYGYTF	TGTGCCAGCAGCGCCTCCGGGACAGGGAAGTCGCTCTATGGCTACACCTTC
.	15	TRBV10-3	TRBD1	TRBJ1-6	CAISAERGGGTPLHF	TGTGCCATCAGTGCCGAACGAGGGGGCGGGACACCCCTCCACTTT
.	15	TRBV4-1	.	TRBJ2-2	CASSQVSASTGELFF	TGCGCCAGCAGCCAAGTTTCGGCTTCCACCGGGGAGCTGTTTTTT
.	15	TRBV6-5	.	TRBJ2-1	CASSQRGRGYNEQFF	TGTGCCAGCAGCCAACGAGGGAGGGGGTACAATGAGCAGTTCTTC
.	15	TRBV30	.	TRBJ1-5	CAWSLTGAQNQPQHF	TGTGCCTGGAGTCTAACCGGGGCCCAAAATCAGCCCCAGCATTTT
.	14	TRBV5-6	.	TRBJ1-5	CASSSGGTNQPQHF	TGTGCCAGCAGCTCGGGAGGTACCAATCAGCCCCAGCATTTT
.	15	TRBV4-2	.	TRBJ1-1	CASSQGDRLNTEAFF	TGTGCCAGCAGCCAAGGAGACAGACTGAACACTGAAGCTTTCTTT
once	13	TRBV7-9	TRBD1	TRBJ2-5	CASSTYRGETQYF	TGTGCCAGCAGCACCTACAGGGGAGAGACCCAGTACTTC
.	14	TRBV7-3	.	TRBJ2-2	CASSLGTETGELFF	TGTGCCAGCAGCCTGGGGACCGAGACCGGGGAGCTGTTTTTT
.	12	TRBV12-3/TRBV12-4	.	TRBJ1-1	CALRRGNTEAFF	TGTGCCCTCCGCAGAGGGAACACTGAAGCTTTCTTT
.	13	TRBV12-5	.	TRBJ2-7	CASALGRGYEQYF	TGTGCTAGTGCCCTGGGACGGGGCTACGAGCAGTACTTC
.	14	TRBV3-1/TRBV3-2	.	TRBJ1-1	CASSQDRGGTEAFF	TGTGCCAGCAGCCAAGATCGAGGGGGCACTGAAGCTTTCTTT
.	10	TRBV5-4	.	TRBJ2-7	CASGRREQYF	TGTGCCAGCGGCCGTCGCGAGCAGTACTTC
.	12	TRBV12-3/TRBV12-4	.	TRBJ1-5	CASSLQDQPQHF	TGTGCCAGCAGTTTGCAGGATCAGCCCCAGCATTTT
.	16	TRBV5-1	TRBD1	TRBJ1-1	CASSLGTGGNQAEAFF	TGCGCCAGCAGCTTGGGGACAGGGGGGAATCAAGCTGAAGCTTTCTTT
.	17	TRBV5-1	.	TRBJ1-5	CASSPRRNSGGNQPQHF	TGCGCCAGCAGCCCAAGGAGGAACAGTGGCGGCAATCAGCCCCAGCATTTT
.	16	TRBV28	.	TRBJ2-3	CASSAAGRGNPDTQYF	TGTGCCAGCAGTGCGGCAGGCAGGGGCAACCCCGATACGCAGTATTTT
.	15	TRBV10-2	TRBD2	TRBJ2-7	CASSEWASGTYEQYF	TGCGCCAGCAGTGAGTGGGCTAGCGGAACCTACGAGCAGTACTTC
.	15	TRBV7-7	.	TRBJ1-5	CASSLLGTWDQPQHF	TGTGCCAGCAGCTTGTTAGGGACTTGGGATCAGCCCCAGCATTTT
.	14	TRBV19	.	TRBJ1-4	CASSRTATNEKLFF	TGTGCCAGTAGTCGGACAGCAACTAATGAAAAACTGTTTTTT
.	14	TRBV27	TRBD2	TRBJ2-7	CASRPSGGIYEQYF	TGTGCCAGCCGCCCTAGCGGGGGTATATACGAGCAGTACTTC
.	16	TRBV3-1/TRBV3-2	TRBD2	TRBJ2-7	CASSETSGGLDYEQYF	TGTGCCAGCAGCGAAACTAGCGGGGGGCTTGACTACGAGCAGTACTTC
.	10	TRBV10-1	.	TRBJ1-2	CASSEGGYTF	TGCGCCAGCAGTGAGGGGGGCTACACCTTC
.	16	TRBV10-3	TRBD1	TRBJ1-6	CAISERTGVDNSPLHF	TGTGCCATCAGTGAACGGACAGGCGTCGATAATTCACCCCTCCACTTT
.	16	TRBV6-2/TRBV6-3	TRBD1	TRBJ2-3	CASSYGMGQMGDTQYF	TGTGCCAGCAGTTACGGCATGGGACAGATGGGAGATACGCAGTATTTT
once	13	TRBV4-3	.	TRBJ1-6	CASSQDWFSPLHF	TGCGCCAGCAGCCAAGATTGGTTCTCACCCCTCCACTTT
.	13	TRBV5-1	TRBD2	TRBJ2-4	CASSTLAGNIQYF	TGCGCCAGCAGCACACTAGCGGGAAACATTCAGTACTTC
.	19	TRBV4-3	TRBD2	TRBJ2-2	CASSQETSGLAGLTGELFF	TGCGCCAGCAGCCAAGAAACGTCCGGACTAGCGGGACTCACCGGGGAGCTGTTTTTT
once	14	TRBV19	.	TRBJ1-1	CASSNLDRNTEAFF	TGTGCCAGTAGTAATCTGGACAGGAACACTGAAGCTTTCTTT